This T cell receptor (beta chain) was obtained from a study of graft-versus-host responses after intestinal transplantation. Using immunoSEQ multiplex PCR, the repertoire was profiled, and TCRdb retains in-frame clones only, with some absent. The sample includes roughly 13,000 clones, roughly 29% of them seen just once. The CDR3 covers 14 residues. V dropped 1 base and J dropped 0 bases, with 7 bases sitting between them. The germline CDR1 and CDR2 sequences are LGHNA and YSLEER. Responder cells labeled with CFSE (approximately 200,000) were co-plated with irradiated stimulator cells labeled with violet dye (approximately 200,000).

The material was alloreactive CD8+ T cells from a mixed lymphocyte reaction culture, obtained before intestinal transplant. As for subset: CFSE-low proliferating T cells sorted from approximately 6-day pre-transplant mixed lymphocyte reaction (GvH or HvG direction). The chain uses TRBV4-3 and TRBJ2-7; no clear D. The receptor was derived from a human patient who received an intestinal transplant. The CDR3 DNA follows: TGCGCCAGCAGCCAAGTGGTGCTCTCCTACGAGCAGTACTTC. Its translation is CASSQVVLSYEQYF.